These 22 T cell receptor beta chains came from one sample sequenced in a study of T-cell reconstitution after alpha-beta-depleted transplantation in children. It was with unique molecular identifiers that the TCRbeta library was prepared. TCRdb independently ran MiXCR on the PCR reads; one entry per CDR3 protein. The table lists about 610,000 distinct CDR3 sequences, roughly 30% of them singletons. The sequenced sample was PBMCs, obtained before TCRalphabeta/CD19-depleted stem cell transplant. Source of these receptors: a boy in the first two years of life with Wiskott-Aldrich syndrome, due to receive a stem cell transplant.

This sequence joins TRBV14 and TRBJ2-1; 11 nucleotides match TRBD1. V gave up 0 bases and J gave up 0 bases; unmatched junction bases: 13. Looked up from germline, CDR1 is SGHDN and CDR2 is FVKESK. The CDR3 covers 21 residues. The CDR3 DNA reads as TGTGCCAGCAGCCAAGATCTCCGGGACAGGGGGTTCGTAAGCTCCTACAATGAGCAGTTCTTC. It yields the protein CASSQDLRDRGFVSSYNEQFF.

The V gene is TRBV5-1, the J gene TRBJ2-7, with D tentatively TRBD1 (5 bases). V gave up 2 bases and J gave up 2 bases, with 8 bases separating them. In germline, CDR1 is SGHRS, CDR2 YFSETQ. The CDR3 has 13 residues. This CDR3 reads CASSLSRAYEQYF. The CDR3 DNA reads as TGCGCCAGCAGCTTATCCAGGGCCTACGAGCAGTACTTC.

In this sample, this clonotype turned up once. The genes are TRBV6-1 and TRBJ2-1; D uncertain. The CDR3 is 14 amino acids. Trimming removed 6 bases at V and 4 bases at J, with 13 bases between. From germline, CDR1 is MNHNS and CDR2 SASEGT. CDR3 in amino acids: CASRGLTPYNEQFF. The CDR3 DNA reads TGTGCCAGCAGAGGGCTGACCCCATACAATGAGCAGTTCTTC.

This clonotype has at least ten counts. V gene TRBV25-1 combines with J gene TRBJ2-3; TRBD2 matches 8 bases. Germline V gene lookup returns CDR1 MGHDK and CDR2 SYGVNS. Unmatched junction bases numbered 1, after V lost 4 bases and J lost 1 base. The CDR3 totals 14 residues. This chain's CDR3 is CASSATSGTDTQYF. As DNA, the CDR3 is TGTGCCAGCAGTGCGACTAGCGGCACAGATACGCAGTATTTT.

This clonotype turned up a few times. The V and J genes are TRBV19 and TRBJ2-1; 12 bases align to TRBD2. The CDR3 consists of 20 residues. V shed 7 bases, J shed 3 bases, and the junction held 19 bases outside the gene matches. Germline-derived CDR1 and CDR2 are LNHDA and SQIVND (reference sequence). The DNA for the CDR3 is TGTGCCAGTAAGAGGGTCACTAGCGGGAGGAAAAGAGAGTTCTACAATGAGCAGTTCTTC. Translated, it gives CASKRVTSGRKREFYNEQFF.

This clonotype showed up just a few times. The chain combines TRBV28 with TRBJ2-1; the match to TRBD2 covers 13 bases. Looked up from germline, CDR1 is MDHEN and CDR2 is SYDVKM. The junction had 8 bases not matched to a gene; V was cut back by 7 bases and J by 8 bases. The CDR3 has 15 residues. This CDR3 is CASNLWTSGRYEQFF. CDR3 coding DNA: TGTGCCAGCAACCTATGGACTAGCGGGAGATATGAGCAGTTCTTC.

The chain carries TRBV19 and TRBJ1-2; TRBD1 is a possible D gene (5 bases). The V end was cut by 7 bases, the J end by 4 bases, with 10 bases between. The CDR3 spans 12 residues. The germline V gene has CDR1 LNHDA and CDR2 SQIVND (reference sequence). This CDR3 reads CASMGRSYGYTF. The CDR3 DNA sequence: TGTGCCAGTATGGGGCGGTCCTATGGCTACACCTTC.

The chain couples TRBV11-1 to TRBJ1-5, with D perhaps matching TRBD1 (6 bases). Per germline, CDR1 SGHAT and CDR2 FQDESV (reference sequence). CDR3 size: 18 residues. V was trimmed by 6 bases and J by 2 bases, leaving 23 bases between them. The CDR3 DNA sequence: TGTGCCAGCAGTGCCGGAGGGGCCGGGGGCCAAGGCAATCAGCCCCAGCATTTT. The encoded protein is CASSAGGAGGQGNQPQHF.

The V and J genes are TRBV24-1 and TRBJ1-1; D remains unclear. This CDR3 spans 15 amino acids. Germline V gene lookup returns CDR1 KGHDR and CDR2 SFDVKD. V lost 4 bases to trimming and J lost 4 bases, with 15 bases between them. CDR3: CATSDPRRSPTEAFF. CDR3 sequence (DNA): TGTGCCACCAGTGACCCCAGGCGCTCACCCACTGAAGCTTTCTTT.

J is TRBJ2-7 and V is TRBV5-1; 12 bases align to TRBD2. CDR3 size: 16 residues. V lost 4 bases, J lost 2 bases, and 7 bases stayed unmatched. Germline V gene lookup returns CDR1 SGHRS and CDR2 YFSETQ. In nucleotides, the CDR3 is TGCGCCAGCAGCCCACTAGCGGGAGGCGTACCCTACGAGCAGTACTTC. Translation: CASSPLAGGVPYEQYF.

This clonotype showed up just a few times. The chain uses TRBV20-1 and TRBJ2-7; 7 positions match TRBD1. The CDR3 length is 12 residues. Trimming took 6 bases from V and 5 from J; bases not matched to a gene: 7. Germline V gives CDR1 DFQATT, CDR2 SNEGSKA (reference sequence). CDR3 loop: CSARDRVNEQYF. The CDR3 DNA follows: TGCAGTGCCCGGGACAGAGTCAACGAGCAGTACTTC.

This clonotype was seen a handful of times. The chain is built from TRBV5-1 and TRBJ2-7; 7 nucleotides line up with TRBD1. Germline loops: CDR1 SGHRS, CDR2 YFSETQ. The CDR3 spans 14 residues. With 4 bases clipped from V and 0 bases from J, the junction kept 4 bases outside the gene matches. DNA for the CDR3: TGCGCCAGCAGCACGGGACAGACCTCCTACGAGCAGTACTTC. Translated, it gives CASSTGQTSYEQYF.

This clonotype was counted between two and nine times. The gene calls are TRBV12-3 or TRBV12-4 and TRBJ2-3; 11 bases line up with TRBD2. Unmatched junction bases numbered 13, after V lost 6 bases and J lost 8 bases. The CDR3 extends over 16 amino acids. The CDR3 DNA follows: TGTGCCAGCAGCGCCCGGGGTAGCGGGAGGGCTGGTACGCAGTATTTT. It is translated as CASSARGSGRAGTQYF.

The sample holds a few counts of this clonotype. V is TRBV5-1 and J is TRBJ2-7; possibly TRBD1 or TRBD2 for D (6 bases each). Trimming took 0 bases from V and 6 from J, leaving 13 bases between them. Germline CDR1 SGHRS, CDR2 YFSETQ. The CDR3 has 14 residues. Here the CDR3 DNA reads TGCGCCAGCAGCTTGGGGGACGGGGGCAGCGAGCAGTACTTC. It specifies CASSLGDGGSEQYF. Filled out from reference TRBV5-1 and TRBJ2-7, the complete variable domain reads KAGVTQTPRYLIKTRGQQVTLSCSPISGHRSVSWYQQTPGQGLQFLFEYFSETQRNKGNFPGRFSGRQFSNSRSEMNVSTLELGDSALYLCASSLGDGGSEQYFGPGTRLTVT.

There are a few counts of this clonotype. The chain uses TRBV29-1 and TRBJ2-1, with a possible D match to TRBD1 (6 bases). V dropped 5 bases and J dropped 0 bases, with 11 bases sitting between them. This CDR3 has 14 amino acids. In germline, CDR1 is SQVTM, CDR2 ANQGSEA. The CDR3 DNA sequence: TGCAGCGTTCAACAGGGAGCCTCCTACAATGAGCAGTTCTTC. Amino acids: CSVQQGASYNEQFF.

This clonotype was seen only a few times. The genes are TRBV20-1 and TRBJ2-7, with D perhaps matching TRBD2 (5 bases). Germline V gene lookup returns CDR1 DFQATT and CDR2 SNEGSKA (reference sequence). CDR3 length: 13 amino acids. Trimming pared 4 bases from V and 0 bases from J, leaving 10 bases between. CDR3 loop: CSATLGSSYEQYF. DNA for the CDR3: TGCAGTGCTACCCTAGGGAGCTCCTACGAGCAGTACTTC.

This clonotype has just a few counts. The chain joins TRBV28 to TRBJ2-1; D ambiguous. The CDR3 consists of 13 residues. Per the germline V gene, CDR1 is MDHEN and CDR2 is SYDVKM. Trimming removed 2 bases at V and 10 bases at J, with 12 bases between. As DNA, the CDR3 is TGTGCCAGCAGTTTAATGGGAAGGCGGGAGCAGTTCTTC. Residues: CASSLMGRREQFF.

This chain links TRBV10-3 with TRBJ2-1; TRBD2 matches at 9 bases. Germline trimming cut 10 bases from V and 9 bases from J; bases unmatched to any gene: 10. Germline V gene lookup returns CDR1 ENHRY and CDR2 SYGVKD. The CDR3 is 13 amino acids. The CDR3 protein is CASNLPAGGEQFF. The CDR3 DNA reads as TGTGCCAGCAACCTTCCAGCGGGAGGTGAGCAGTTCTTC.

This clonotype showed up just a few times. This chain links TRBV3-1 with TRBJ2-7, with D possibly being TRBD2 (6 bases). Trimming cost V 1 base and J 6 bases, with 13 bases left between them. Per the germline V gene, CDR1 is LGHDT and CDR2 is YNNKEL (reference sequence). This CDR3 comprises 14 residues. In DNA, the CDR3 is TGTGCCAGCAGCCAAGGGAGGGGCGCAGGCGAGCAGTACTTC. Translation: CASSQGRGAGEQYF.

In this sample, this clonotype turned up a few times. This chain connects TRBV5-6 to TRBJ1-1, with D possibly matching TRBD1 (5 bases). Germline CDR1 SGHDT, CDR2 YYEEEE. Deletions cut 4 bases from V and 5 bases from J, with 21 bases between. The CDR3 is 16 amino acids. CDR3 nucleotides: TGTGCCAGCAGCCTCTGGAGCGGGGCTAGGGAGACTGAAGCTTTCTTT. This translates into CASSLWSGARETEAFF.

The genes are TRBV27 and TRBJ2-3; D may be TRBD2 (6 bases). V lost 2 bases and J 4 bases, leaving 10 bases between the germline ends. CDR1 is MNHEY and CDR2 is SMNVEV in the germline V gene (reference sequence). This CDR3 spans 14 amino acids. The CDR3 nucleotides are TGTGCCAGCAGTTTACCCGGGAGAGCAGATACGCAGTATTTT. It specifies CASSLPGRADTQYF.

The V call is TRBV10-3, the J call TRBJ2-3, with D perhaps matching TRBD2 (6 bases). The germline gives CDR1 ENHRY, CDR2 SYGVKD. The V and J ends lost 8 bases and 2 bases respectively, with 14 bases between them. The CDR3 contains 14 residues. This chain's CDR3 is CAIRWTTITDTQYF. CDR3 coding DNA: TGTGCCATCCGCTGGACTACTATCACAGATACGCAGTATTTT.